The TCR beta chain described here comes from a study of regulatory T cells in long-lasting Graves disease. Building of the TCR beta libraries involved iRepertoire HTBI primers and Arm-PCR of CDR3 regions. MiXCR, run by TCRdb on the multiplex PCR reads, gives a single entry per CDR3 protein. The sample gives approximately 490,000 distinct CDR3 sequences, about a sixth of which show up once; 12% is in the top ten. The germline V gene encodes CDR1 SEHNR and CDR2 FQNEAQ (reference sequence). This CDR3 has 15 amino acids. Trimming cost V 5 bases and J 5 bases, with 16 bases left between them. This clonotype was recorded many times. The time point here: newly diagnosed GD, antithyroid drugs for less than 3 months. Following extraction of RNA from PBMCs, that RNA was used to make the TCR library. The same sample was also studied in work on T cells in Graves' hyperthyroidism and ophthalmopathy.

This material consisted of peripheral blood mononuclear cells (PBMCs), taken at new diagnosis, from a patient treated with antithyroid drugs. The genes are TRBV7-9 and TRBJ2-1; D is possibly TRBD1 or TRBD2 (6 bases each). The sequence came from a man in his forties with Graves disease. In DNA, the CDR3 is TGTGCCAGCAGCCCAAGGGGGGACCTTCACAATGAGCAGTTCTTC. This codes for CASSPRGDLHNEQFF.